The TCR beta chain under discussion was sequenced for a study of shared clonotypes between healthy human individuals. A deep-level run was used for the assay. TCRdb keeps only in-frame clones here, not all; method: immunoSEQ multiplex PCR. Seen here are some 650,000 clones, almost 97% observed once, and the top ten hold 0.045% to 0.06%. Broader study findings: The generation probabilities recorded for non-shared clonotypes fell below those of clonotypes shared by all four donors.

There are 14 residues in the CDR3. Trimming pared 0 bases from V and 2 bases from J, leaving 8 bases between. The germline V gene has CDR1 LNHNV and CDR2 YYDKDF (reference sequence). Splitting the CD4+ cells yielded a CD45RA+ naive subset and a CD45RA-negative memory subset. Of note for this clone: Its antigen is currently unknown.

The rearrangement uses TRBV15 and TRBJ2-7, with TRBD2 as a possible D gene (5 bases). Sample: naive CD4+ T cells sorted from blood. Subset noted: CD45RA+ positively selected. The sequence was collected from a woman in her 30s in good health. The CDR3 region is CATSRDHGTYEQYF. As DNA, the CDR3 is TGTGCCACCAGCAGAGATCACGGGACCTACGAGCAGTACTTC.